Given below is one T cell receptor (beta chain) in context. This clonotype showed up many times. There is no known antigen for this receptor. No much larger clone exists at a distance of one base, and base qualities are not known. These data originate in a study of T cells in Graves' hyperthyroidism and ophthalmopathy (dated by TCRdb to between 2017 and 2020). About the investigation overall: Peripheral blood was collected at initial diagnosis, before any treatment. To identify TCR V-J signatures that set the groups apart, the researchers used a discovery cohort of about a hundred patients, made up of 40 to 45 with Graves' ophthalmopathy and 55 to 65 with stable Graves' hyperthyroidism. Whether ophthalmopathy could be predicted prospectively was tested in an independent validation cohort made up of under 20 hyperthyroidism patients plus 17 patients who later progressed to ophthalmopathy. The 90 to 100 discovery patients were randomly split 7:3 into training and test sets. The study also compared thyroid tissue and blood T-cell repertoires from more than 5 Graves' hyperthyroidism patients. Following sampling, methimazole starting at 30 mg daily was given to hyperthyroidism patients, and high-dose intravenous methylprednisolone was given to ophthalmopathy patients. TCR Vbeta CDR3 sequencing of some 140 peripheral blood samples (43 ophthalmopathy, about 80 hyperthyroidism and around 17 progressor patients) is reported in the paper.

General study outcomes and caveats: A model built on a 13 V-J signature distinguished ophthalmopathy from stable hyperthyroidism, reaching around 87% sensitivity and about 81% specificity in cross-validation and 80%/75% in testing. No statistical method was used to fix the sample size in advance, and group allocation was not hidden from the investigators. Most expanded thyroid clonotypes (frequency above 0.001) were also detected in blood, suggesting blood repertoires may reflect thyroid immune responses. In validation, progression to ophthalmopathy was predicted by the model with 70.59% sensitivity and roughly 76% specificity, a median of approximately 6.5 months before onset.

The germline V gene supplies CDR1 SQVTM and CDR2 ANQGSEA. Relative to germline, V is 4 bases shorter and J is 2 bases shorter, with 8 bases between their ends. The CDR3 starts with the cysteine, ends with the phenylalanine, and has 12 residues. Solely the CDR3 DNA is kept, with 36 bases framed from the first base. Graves' hyperthyroidism was defined as stable when no progression to ophthalmopathy occurred over 18 months of follow-up. Hyperthyroidism patients were newly diagnosed, with disease duration under 2 months, and aged 18 to 65 years. Exclusion was applied to patients with uncontrolled infections, other autoimmune diseases, pregnancy or lactation. Diagnoses relied on clinical symptoms, serum thyroxine and TRAb, thyroid ultrasound and orbital computed tomography. PBMCs were separated from approximately 9.9 ml of fresh peripheral blood using Ficoll-Paque density gradient centrifugation. Total RNA was extracted with Trizol reagent, and quality was checked on an Agilent 2100 Bioanalyzer.

Amplification of TCR beta CDR3 regions was carried out from RNA transcripts. For the first round of RT-PCR on the TCR CDR3, the HTBI primer set was used together with the Qiagen OneStep RT-PCR kit. A second multiplex PCR round built the libraries, followed by size selection and purification. Sequencing of the libraries was done on an Illumina HiSeq2000 using paired-end 100 bp reads. The published analysis was carried out like this. SOAPnuke was used to process the raw data, removing reads that contained adapters or uncalled bases, had a mean Phred below 15, or lacked an exact match to the constant primer or identifier. High-quality paired reads were merged using COPE v1.2.5, and each unique nucleotide sequence was defined as a clonotype. MiTCR v1.1 was used to align the clonotypes against IMGT TRBV, TRBD and TRBJ reference segments. Only V-J combinations with frequency above 0.0001, covering roughly 99% of repertoires, were analysed. A TCS score was defined as the ratio between F50 (clonal expansion) and ExV (chaos), using BLOSUM62-based TCRdist between CDR3 peptides within each V-J. Welch's t-statistics and random forest reduced fewer than 600 V-J features to about 13, which were used in a naive Bayes classifier (R e1071). The raw public data were reprocessed by TCRdb itself: fastp quality trimming at Q25, MiXCR clonotype calling, in-frame beta chains only. For every CDR3 protein sequence, its rows merge into one entry that carries the most common genes and DNA. These V and J calls derive from TCRdb rather than the authors' analysis. In all, the sample holds some 460,000 distinct CDR3 sequences, and approximately 14% of those were seen once. The ten largest clones represent about 7.7% of the sample.

This clonotype was obtained from a woman between 18 and 29 years old with Graves' hyperthyroidism. Sequenced: blood. The chain is assembled from TRBV29-1 and TRBJ1-1, with the D gene uncertain. The DNA sequence follows: TGCAGCGTTGTACCAGCCAACACTGAAGCTTTCTTT. Its amino acids are CSVVPANTEAFF.